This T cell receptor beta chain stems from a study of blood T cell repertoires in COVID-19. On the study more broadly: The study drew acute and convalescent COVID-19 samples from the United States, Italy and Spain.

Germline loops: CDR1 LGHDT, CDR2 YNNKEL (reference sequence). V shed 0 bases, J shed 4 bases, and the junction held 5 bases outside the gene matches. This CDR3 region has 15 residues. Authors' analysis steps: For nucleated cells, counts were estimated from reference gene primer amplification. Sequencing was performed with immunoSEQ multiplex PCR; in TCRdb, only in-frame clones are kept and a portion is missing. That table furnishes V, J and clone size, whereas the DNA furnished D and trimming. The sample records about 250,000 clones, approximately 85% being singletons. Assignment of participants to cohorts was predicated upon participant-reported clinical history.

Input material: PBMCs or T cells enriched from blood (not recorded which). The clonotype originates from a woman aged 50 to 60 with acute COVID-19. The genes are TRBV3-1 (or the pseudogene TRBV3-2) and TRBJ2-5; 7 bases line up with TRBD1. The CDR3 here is CASSQDPQGLETQYF. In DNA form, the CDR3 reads TGTGCCAGCAGCCAAGATCCACAGGGGCTAGAGACCCAGTACTTC.